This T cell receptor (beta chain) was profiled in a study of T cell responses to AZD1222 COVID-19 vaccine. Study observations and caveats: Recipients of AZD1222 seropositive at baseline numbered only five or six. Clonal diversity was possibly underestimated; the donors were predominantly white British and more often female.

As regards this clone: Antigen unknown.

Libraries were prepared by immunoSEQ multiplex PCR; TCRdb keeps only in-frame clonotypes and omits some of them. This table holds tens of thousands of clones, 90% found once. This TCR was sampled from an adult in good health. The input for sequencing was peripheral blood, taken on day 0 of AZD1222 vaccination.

CDR3 DNA: TGTGCCGCTGGGGGGGTAGCAGCGAACACCGGGGAGCTGTTTTTT. This encodes CAAGGVAANTGELFF. This chain joins TRBV5-4 and TRBJ2-2; 7 bases map to TRBD2. The germline V gene encodes CDR1 SGHNT and CDR2 YYREEE (reference sequence). The CDR3 has 15 amino acids. Trimming took 10 bases from V and 0 from J; bases not matched to a gene: 9. Looking up the rest from reference TRBV5-4 and TRBJ2-2 gives the full variable domain: ETGVTQSPTHLIKTRGQQVTLRCSSQSGHNTVSWYQQALGQGPQFIFQYYREEENGRGNFPPRFSGLQFPNYSSELNVNALELDDSALYLCAAGGVAANTGELFFGEGSRLTVL.